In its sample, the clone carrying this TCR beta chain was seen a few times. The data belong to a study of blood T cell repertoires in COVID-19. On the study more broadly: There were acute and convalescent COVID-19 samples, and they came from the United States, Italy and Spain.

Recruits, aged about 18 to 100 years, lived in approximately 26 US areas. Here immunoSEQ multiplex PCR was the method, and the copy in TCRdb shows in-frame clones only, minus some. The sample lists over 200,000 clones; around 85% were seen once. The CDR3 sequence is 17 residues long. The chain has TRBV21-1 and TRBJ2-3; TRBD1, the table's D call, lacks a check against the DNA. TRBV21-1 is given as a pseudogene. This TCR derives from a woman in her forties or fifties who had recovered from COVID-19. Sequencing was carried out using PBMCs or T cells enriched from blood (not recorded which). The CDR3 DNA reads TGTGCCAGCAGCAAAGCCGAGACAGGCGGACATGTAGATACGCAGTATTTT. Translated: CASSKAETGGHVDTQYF.